The TCR beta chain under discussion was sequenced for a study of cytomegalovirus exposure and HLA in healthy donors. Healthy donors of bone marrow made up the group. This clone was observed a handful of times. J lost 3 bases, V lost 2 bases, and 3 bases had no gene match. Germline CDR1 is MGHDK and CDR2 is SYGVNS. The CDR3 consists of 15 residues. Both 60 Vbeta primers and 13 Jbeta primers went into the PCR. Here immunoSEQ multiplex PCR was the method, and the copy in TCRdb shows in-frame clones only, minus some. In the table there are 280,000 or so clones, about 90% of which are singletons. The TCR was taken from a woman younger than 30 in good health and CMV-seronegative. Sequenced: PBMCs. The chain combines TRBV25-1 with TRBJ2-2; 7 bases fit TRBD2. The CDR3 here is CASSEVSGDTGELFF. The CDR3 DNA reads TGTGCCAGCAGTGAAGTGAGCGGGGACACCGGGGAGCTGTTTTTT.